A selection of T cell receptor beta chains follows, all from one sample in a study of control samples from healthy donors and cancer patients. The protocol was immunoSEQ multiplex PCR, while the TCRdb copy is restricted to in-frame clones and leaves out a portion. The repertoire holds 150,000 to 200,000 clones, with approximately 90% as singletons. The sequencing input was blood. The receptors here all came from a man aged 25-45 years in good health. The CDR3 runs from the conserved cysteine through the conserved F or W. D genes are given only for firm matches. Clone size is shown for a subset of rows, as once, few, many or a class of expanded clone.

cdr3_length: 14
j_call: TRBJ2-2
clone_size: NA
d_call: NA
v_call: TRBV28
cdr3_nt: TGTGCCAGCGCCCAAAGGGAGTCGGCCGGGGAGCTGTTTTTT
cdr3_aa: CASAQRESAGELFF

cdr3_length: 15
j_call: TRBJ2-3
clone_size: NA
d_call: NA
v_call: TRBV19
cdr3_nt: TGTGCCAGTAGTACATGGGCAGCTAGCACAGATACGCAGTATTTT
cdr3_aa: CASSTWAASTDTQYF

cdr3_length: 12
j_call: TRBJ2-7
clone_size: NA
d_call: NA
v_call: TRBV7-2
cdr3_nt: TGTGCCAGCAGCTCCTACCGCTACGAGCAGTACTTC
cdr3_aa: CASSSYRYEQYF

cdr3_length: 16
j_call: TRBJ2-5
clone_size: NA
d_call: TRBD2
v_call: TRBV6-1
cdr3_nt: TGTGCCAGCAGTGAACTACTAGCGGGGGCCAGAGAGACCCAGTACTTC
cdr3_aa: CASSELLAGARETQYF

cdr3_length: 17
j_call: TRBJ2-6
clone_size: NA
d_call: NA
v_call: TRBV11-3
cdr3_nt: TGTGCCAGCAGCTCATTAGAGACTGGTTCTGGGGCCAACGTCCTGACTTTC
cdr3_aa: CASSSLETGSGANVLTF

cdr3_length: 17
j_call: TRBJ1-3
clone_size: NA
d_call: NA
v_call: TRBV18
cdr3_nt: TGTGCCAGCTCACCACCGAACCAGGACTACTCTGGAAACACCATATATTTT
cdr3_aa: CASSPPNQDYSGNTIYF

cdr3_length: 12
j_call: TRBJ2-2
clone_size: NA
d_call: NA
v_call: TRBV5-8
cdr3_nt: TGTGCCAGCAGCTTGCTGGTCGGGGAGCTGTTTTTT
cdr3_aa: CASSLLVGELFF

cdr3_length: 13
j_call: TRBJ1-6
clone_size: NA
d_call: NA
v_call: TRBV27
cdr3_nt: TGTGCCAGCAAATTCCCAGGGAATTCACCCCTCCACTTT
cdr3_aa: CASKFPGNSPLHF

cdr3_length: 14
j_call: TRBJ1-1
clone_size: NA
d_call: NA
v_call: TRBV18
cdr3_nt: TGTGCCAGCTCGCCAGACCCTTATAACACTGAAGCTTTCTTT
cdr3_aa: CASSPDPYNTEAFF

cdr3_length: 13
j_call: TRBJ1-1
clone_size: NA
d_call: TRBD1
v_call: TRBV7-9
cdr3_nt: TGTGCCAGCAGCCGGGACAGCTTGTCTGAAGCTTTCTTT
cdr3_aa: CASSRDSLSEAFF

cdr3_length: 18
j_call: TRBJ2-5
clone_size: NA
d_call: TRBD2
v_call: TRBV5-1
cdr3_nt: TGCGCCAGCAGCTTGGGACTAGCGGGGGGGCCGGGTCAAGAGACCCAGTACTTC
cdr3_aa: CASSLGLAGGPGQETQYF

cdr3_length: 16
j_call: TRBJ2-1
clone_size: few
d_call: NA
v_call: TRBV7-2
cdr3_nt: TGTGCCAGCAGACGAAAGGGGGCCTCTAGCGGGTATGAGCAGTTCTTC
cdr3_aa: CASRRKGASSGYEQFF

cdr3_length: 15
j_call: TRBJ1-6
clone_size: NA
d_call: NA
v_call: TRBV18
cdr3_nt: TGTGCCAGCTCACCACGAGCAGGGAAAGGTTCACCCCTCCACTTT
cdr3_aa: CASSPRAGKGSPLHF

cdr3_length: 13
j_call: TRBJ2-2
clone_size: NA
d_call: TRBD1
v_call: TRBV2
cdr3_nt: TGTGCCAGCACCAAGACAGGGGCCGGGGAGCTGTTTTTT
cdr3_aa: CASTKTGAGELFF

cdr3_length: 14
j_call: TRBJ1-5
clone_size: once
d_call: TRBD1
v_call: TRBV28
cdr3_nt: TGTGCCAGCAGTTTCGACAGGGGTGGGCAGCCCCAGCATTTT
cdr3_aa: CASSFDRGGQPQHF

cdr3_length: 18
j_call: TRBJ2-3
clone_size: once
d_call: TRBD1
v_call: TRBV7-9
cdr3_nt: TGTGCCAGCTCCTCACTAGTGGGGGACAGGGGCGGCACAGATACGCAGTATTTT
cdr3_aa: CASSSLVGDRGGTDTQYF

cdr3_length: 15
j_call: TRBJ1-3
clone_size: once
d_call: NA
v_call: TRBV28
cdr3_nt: TGTGCCAGCAGTTTCGCCAGCCACTCTGGAAACACCATATATTTT
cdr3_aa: CASSFASHSGNTIYF

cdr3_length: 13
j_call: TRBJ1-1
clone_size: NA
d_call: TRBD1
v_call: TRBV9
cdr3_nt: TGTGCCAGCAGCCTACAGGGGGCGACTGAAGCTTTCTTT
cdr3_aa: CASSLQGATEAFF